This entry describes one TCR beta chain. Its specificity is unknown. This record belongs to a study of CD8+CD57+ T cells in acquired aplastic anemia. Study background: The average for DNA from sorted CD4+ and CD8+ cells was 3 to 3.5 ug.

CDR1 is MNHNY, CDR2 SVGAGI, per germline (reference sequence). V lost 2 bases to trimming and J lost 11 bases; unmatched junction nucleotides: 9. The length of the CDR3 is 15 residues. Overall study findings and caveats: Found in both controls and patients were around 29 CD8+ CDR3 sequences.

Sequencing was done on patients that had shown CD8+CD57+ cell expansion by flow cytometry. With no exception, the patients had severe acquired aplastic anemia. The blood sampling took place in patients who had so far received no therapy. Genomic DNA was employed as the template in profiling TCR beta VDJ and CDR3. TCRdb re-analysed the reads in MiXCR, keeping a single row per CDR3 protein. The sample yields about 160,000 distinct CDR3 sequences, about two thirds seen once. The chain is built from TRBV6-6 and TRBJ1-6; 7 positions agree with TRBD1. The receptor comes from a human donor with aplastic anemia. Sample: sorted CD4+, CD8+, or CD8+CD57+ T cells (not recorded which) from PBMCs. This CDR3 is CASSYVLQGLTPLHF. The CDR3 region has the DNA TGTGCCAGCAGTTACGTCCTACAGGGGCTGACACCCCTCCACTTT.